Following are 14 T cell receptor beta chains from one sample sequenced in a study of cytomegalovirus exposure and HLA in healthy donors. Produced via immunoSEQ multiplex PCR; TCRdb's table is partial and in-frame only. The repertoire holds approximately 150,000 clones, around four fifths seen once, with about 2.3% in the top ten. Sequencing was performed on PBMCs. All receptors derive from a man aged 30 to 39 in good health and CMV-seropositive.

The J gene is TRBJ1-2, the V gene TRBV19; D perhaps matches TRBD1 (6 bases). CDR3 length: 15 residues. In germline, CDR1 is LNHDA, CDR2 SQIVND (reference sequence). Trimming took off 5 bases at V and 2 bases at J, with 15 bases between the two ends. In DNA, the CDR3 is TGTGCCAGTAGTCCGACAGGACCATCGAACTATGGCTACACCTTC. Translation gives CASSPTGPSNYGYTF. Full variable domain (remainder filled in from reference TRBV19 and TRBJ1-2): DGGITQSPKYLFRKEGQNVTLSCEQNLNHDAMYWYRQDPGQGLRLIYYSQIVNDFQKGDIAEGYSVSREKKESFPLTVTSAQKNPTAFYLCASSPTGPSNYGYTFGSGTRLTVV.

V is TRBV5-1 and J is TRBJ2-4; D is perhaps TRBD2 (6 bases). The germline gives CDR1 SGHRS, CDR2 YFSETQ. V dropped 3 bases and J dropped 6 bases, with 16 bases sitting between them. The CDR3 is 15 amino acids. The CDR3 bases are TGCGCCAGCAGCTCCCTCCTTTCCGGGGGAAACATTCAGTACTTC. This codes for CASSSLLSGGNIQYF.

CDR3 DNA sequence: TGTGCCAGCAGCCGAACAGGGCAGGCGGCGACCCAGTACTTC. Translation gives CASSRTGQAATQYF. V and J are TRBV7-2 and TRBJ2-5, with TRBD1 as a possible D gene (6 bases). V was shortened by 5 bases and J by 7 bases, with 17 bases between the two germline ends. This CDR3 region has 14 residues. Germline-derived CDR1 and CDR2 are SGHTA and FQGNSA.

CDR3 protein: CASSFRDRVGEQYF. The CDR3 DNA sequence: TGTGCCAGCAGCTTCCGGGACAGAGTGGGGGAGCAGTACTTC. The V and J genes are TRBV7-3 and TRBJ2-7; 7 bases agree with TRBD1. The V segment lost 3 bases and the J segment 7 bases; nucleotides outside the gene matches: 9. Germline values: CDR1 SGHTA, CDR2 FQGTGA. The CDR3 loop spans 14 amino acids.

V and J are TRBV29-1 and TRBJ2-1, with D possibly TRBD2 on 6 matching bases. Trimming stripped 1 base from V and 4 bases from J, with 11 bases between. CDR1 is SQVTM and CDR2 is ANQGSEA in the germline V gene. CDR3 length equals 14 residues. This CDR3 reads CSVEGLATYNEQFF. For the CDR3, the DNA is TGCAGCGTTGAAGGTCTAGCGACTTACAATGAGCAGTTCTTC.

The chain employs TRBV7-6 and TRBJ2-7, with 9 bases aligning to TRBD1. CDR1 is SGHVS, CDR2 FNYEAQ, per germline. V dropped 5 bases and J dropped 5; count of bases not matched to a gene: 13. The CDR3 runs 16 residues. CDR3 DNA sequence: TGTGCCAGCAGCCCTATTACCGGGACAGGGAGCCACGAGCAGTACTTC. Translated: CASSPITGTGSHEQYF.

The gene calls are TRBV7-3 and TRBJ2-1; possibly TRBD1 for D (5 bases). Germline V gene sequence: CDR1 SGHTA, CDR2 FQGTGA. This CDR3 contains 12 residues. Trimming took 8 bases from V and 6 from J, leaving 11 bases between them. CDR3 sequence: CASAERGNEQFF. The CDR3 DNA is TGTGCCAGCGCCGAAAGGGGCAATGAGCAGTTCTTC.

The chain combines TRBV7-2 with TRBJ2-3, with 10 bases fitting TRBD2. V dropped 2 bases and J dropped 2; count of bases not matched to a gene: 10. The CDR3 loop spans 18 amino acids. Germline loops: CDR1 SGHTA, CDR2 FQGNSA. CDR3: CASSLLGPSGGSTDTQYF. The CDR3 DNA reads TGTGCCAGCAGCTTACTAGGCCCTAGCGGGGGATCCACAGATACGCAGTATTTT. The full variable domain, rest sourced from reference TRBV7-2 and TRBJ2-3, is GAGVSQSPSNKVTEKGKDVELRCDPISGHTALYWYRQSLGQGLEFLIYFQGNSAPDKSGLPSDRFSAERTGGSVSTLTIQRTQQEDSAVYLCASSLLGPSGGSTDTQYFGPGTRLTVL.

The J gene is TRBJ1-2, the V gene TRBV7-9; D possibly corresponds to TRBD1 (5 bases). The CDR3 length is 15 residues. The ends were cut back, 1 base at V and 1 base at J, with 10 bases in the middle. The germline V gene encodes CDR1 SEHNR and CDR2 FQNEAQ (reference sequence). The CDR3 spells CASSLGAQGNYGYTF. CDR3 sequence (DNA): TGTGCCAGCAGCTTAGGGGCGCAGGGTAACTATGGCTACACCTTC.

V and J are TRBV7-2 and TRBJ1-1; D gene ambiguous. CDR3 size: 12 residues. Trimming cost V 5 bases and J 2 bases, with 6 bases left between them. Germline CDR1 SGHTA, CDR2 FQGNSA. CDR3 coding DNA: TGTGCCAGCAGCATTCAAAACACTGAAGCTTTCTTT. Its protein product is CASSIQNTEAFF.

The chain is built from TRBV27 and TRBJ1-1, with D unclear. The CDR3 sequence is 15 residues long. CDR1 MNHEY and CDR2 SMNVEV come from the germline V gene (reference sequence). Trimming took 4 bases from V and 7 from J, leaving 19 bases between them. CDR3 loop: CASSSTYRGISEAFF. For the CDR3, the DNA is TGTGCCAGCAGTTCGACCTACAGAGGGATAAGTGAAGCTTTCTTT.

J is TRBJ2-2 and V is TRBV19, with 13 bases aligning to TRBD2. V dropped 7 bases and J dropped 4; count of bases not matched to a gene: 9. CDR3 size: 17 residues. In germline, CDR1 is LNHDA, CDR2 SQIVND (reference sequence). The CDR3 is CASKVLAGGRSTGELFF. Written as DNA, the CDR3 is TGTGCCAGTAAAGTACTAGCGGGGGGGCGGAGCACCGGGGAGCTGTTTTTT.

The chain carries TRBV19 and TRBJ1-6; perhaps TRBD1 as D (6 bases). Trimming removed 4 bases at V and 1 base at J, with 14 bases between. The V gene's germline CDR1 is LNHDA and CDR2 SQIVND (reference sequence). The CDR3 runs to 17 residues. CDR3 protein: CASSRDRTNSYNSPLHF. In DNA, the CDR3 is TGTGCCAGTAGTAGAGACAGGACAAATTCCTATAATTCACCCCTCCACTTT. The variable domain in full, completed from reference TRBV19 and TRBJ1-6, reads DGGITQSPKYLFRKEGQNVTLSCEQNLNHDAMYWYRQDPGQGLRLIYYSQIVNDFQKGDIAEGYSVSREKKESFPLTVTSAQKNPTAFYLCASSRDRTNSYNSPLHFGNGTRLTVT.

The V and J genes are TRBV6-5 and TRBJ2-3; 7 nucleotides line up with TRBD1. V lost 0 bases, J lost 0 bases, and 3 bases stayed unmatched. Germline values: CDR1 MNHEY, CDR2 SVGAGI. The CDR3 has 16 residues. In nucleotides, the CDR3 is TGTGCCAGCAGTTACTCGAGAGGGGGCAGCACAGATACGCAGTATTTT. Its translation is CASSYSRGGSTDTQYF.